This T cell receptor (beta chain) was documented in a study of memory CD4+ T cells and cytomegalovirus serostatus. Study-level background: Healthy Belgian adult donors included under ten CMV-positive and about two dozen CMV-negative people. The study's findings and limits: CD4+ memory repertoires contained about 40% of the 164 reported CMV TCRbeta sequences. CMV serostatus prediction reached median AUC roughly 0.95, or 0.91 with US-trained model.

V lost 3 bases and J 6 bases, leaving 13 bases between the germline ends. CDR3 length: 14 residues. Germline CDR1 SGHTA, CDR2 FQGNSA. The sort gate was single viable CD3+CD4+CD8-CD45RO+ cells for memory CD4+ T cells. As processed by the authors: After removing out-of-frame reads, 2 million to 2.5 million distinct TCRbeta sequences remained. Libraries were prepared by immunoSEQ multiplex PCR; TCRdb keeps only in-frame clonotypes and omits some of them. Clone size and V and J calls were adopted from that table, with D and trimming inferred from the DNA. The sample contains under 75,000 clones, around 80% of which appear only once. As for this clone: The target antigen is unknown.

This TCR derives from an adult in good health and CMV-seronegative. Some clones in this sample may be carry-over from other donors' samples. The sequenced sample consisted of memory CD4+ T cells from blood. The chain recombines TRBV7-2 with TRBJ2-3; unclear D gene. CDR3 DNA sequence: TGTGCCAGCAGCTTTCGCGGACCGTCCGATACGCAGTATTTT. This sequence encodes CASSFRGPSDTQYF.